The clone carrying this T cell receptor (beta chain) was seen more than once but under ten times. Its antigen remains unknown. This record comes from a study of radiotherapy plus CTLA-4 blockade in lung cancer. Study-wide points: How blood T cell clones changed early, along with interferon-beta, reportedly forecast response best. Expansion of tumor-derived TCR clones was observed in blood after radiotherapy plus ipilimumab.

Here immunoSEQ multiplex PCR was the method, and the copy in TCRdb shows in-frame clones only, minus some. The sample has 50,000 to 60,000 clones, around 85% seen once; the top ten hold around 16%. The CDR3 sequence is 14 residues long. Trimming took off 4 bases at V and 2 bases at J, with 11 bases between the two ends. The germline V gene encodes CDR1 SEHNR and CDR2 FQNEAQ (reference sequence). This clonotype was sampled from a human donor with non-small cell lung cancer who had a complete response to radiotherapy plus ipilimumab. The gene calls are TRBV7-9 and TRBJ2-5; D might be TRBD1 (6 bases). The specimen comprised peripheral blood, sampled from a patient treated with radiotherapy plus ipilimumab. The CDR3, as DNA: TGTGCCAGCAGCTCGGGACAAGTACAAGAGACCCAGTACTTC. It is translated as CASSSGQVQETQYF.